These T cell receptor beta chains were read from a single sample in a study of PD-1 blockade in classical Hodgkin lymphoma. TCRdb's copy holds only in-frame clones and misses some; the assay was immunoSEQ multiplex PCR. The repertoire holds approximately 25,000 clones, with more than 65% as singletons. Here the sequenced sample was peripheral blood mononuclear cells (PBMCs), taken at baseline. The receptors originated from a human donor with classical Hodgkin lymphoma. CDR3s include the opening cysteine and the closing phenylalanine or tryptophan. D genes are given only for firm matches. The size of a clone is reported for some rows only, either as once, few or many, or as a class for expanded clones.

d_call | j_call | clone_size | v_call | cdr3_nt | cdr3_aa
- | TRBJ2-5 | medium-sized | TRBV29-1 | TGCAGCGTTCGAACTTGGGAGACCCAGTACTTC | CSVRTWETQYF
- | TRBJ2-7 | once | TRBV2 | TGTGCCAGCAGTGAAGCCTTGGACTCAACCTACGAGCAGTACTTC | CASSEALDSTYEQYF
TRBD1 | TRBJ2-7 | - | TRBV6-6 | TGTGCCAGCAGACAGGGGGACGAGCAGTACTTC | CASRQGDEQYF
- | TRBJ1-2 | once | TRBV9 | TGTGCCAGCAGCGACAGTTTTGTCTATGGCTACACCTTC | CASSDSFVYGYTF
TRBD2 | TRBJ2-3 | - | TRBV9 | TGTGCCAGCAGCCTAGGACTAGCGGGGGGGCTTGGCACAGATACGCAGTATTTT | CASSLGLAGGLGTDTQYF
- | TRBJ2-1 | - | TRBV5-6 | TGTGCCAGCAGCTTTGGGTGGGAGCAGTTCTTC | CASSFGWEQFF
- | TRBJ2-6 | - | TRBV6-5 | TGTGCCAGCAAACCTACAGTCTCTGGGGCCAACGTCCTGACTTTC | CASKPTVSGANVLTF
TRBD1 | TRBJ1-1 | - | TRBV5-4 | TGTGCCAGCAGCCAGCAGGGGGGCGCTGACACTGAAGCTTTCTTT | CASSQQGGADTEAFF
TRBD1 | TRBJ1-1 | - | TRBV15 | TGTGCCACCAGCAGAGATAGGGCGGGACAGGGAAACCCCGAGAACACTGAAGCTTTCTTT | CATSRDRAGQGNPENTEAFF
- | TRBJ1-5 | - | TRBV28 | TGTGCCAGCAGTTGGGGGGAGGAGGAATCGAGCAATCAGCCCCAGCATTTT | CASSWGEEESSNQPQHF
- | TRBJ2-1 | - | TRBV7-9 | TGTGCCAGCAGCCCCCACGGTGCCTCCTACAATGAGCAGTTCTTC | CASSPHGASYNEQFF
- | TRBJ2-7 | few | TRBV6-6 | TGTGCCAGCACTCACGGCAGGCACGAGCAGTACTTC | CASTHGRHEQYF
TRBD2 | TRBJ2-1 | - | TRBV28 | TGTGCCAGCAGTTTAAGCGGGGGCTATAATGAGCAGTTCTTC | CASSLSGGYNEQFF
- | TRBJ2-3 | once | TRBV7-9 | TGTGCCAGCAGCGAAACCCAAGGACTGCAACAACCCACAGATACGCAGTATTTT | CASSETQGLQQPTDTQYF
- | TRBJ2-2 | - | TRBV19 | TGTGCCAGTAGTATGTGGCAGGGAGCCGGGGAGCTGTTTTTT | CASSMWQGAGELFF
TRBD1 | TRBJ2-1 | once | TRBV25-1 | TGTGCCAGCAGTGTTATGGGGGGGGACAGGGGCGATAATGAGCAGTTCTTC | CASSVMGGDRGDNEQFF
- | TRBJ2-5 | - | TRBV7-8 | TGTGCCAGCAGCTCCGTAGCATACCCCCAAGAGACCCAGTACTTC | CASSSVAYPQETQYF
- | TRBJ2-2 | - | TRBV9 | TGTGCCAGCAGCGTAGACAGGACAAAAAACACCGGGGAGCTGTTTTTT | CASSVDRTKNTGELFF
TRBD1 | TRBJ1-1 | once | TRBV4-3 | TGCGCCAGCAGCCAAGTTTCAGGGGGCTCGGCTTTCTTT | CASSQVSGGSAFF
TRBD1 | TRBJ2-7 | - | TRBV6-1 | TGTGCCAGCAGTGAGGGGACAGGGTCCTACGAGCAGTACTTC | CASSEGTGSYEQYF
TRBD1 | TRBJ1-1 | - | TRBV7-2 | TGTGCCAGCAGTTCACAGGGGACCACTGAAGCTTTCTTT | CASSSQGTTEAFF
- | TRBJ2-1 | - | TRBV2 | TGTGCCAGCAGTCAACAGGACTACCCTTCGTGGAATGAGCAGTTCTTC | CASSQQDYPSWNEQFF
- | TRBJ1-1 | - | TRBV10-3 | TGTGCCATCAGAGAGGTGGGGGGCACTGAAGCTTTCTTT | CAIREVGGTEAFF
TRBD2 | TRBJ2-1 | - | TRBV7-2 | TGTGCCAGCAGCTTAGTAAGCGGGGGGACCTACAATGAGCAGTTCTTC | CASSLVSGGTYNEQFF
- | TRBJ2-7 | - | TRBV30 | TGTGCCTGGAGTGCTTTCACTAGCTCCTACGAGCAGTACTTC | CAWSAFTSSYEQYF
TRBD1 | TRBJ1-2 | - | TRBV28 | TGTGCCAGCAGAATCCAGGGGGGACAGGGAAAAGGCTACACCTTC | CASRIQGGQGKGYTF
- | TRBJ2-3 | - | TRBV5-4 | TGTGCCAGCCACGCGGGTGAAGGGGCAGATACGCAGTATTTT | CASHAGEGADTQYF
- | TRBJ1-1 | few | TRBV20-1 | TGCAGTGCTAGACGCCAGGAAAAAGCTTTCTTT | CSARRQEKAFF
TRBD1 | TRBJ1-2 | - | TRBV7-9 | TGTGCCAGCAGCTTGGGGACAGGGGGCGGCTATGGCTACACCTTC | CASSLGTGGGYGYTF
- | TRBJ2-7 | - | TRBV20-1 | TGCAGTGCTAGATTCGATTACGAGCAGTACTTC | CSARFDYEQYF
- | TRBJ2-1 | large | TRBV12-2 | TGTGCAAGTCGCGTCCCACTAGCGGGGGGCACAACCAACAAATACAATGAGCAGTTCTTC | CASRVPLAGGTTNKYNEQFF
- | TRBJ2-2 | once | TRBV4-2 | TGTGCCAGCAGCCAAGGAGTGGGTCCCGGGGAGCTGTTTTTT | CASSQGVGPGELFF
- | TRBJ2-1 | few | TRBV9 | TGTGCCAGCAGCGTAGATGCCCGGATTGGTACCTACAATGAGCAGTTCTTC | CASSVDARIGTYNEQFF
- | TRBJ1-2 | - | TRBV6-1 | TGTGCCAGCAGTGAATCTACGGCTGGATACTATGGCTACACCTTC | CASSESTAGYYGYTF
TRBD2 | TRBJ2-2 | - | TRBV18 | TGTGCCAGCTCACCACAGGGAGGGTCGGACACCGGGGAGCTGTTTTTT | CASSPQGGSDTGELFF
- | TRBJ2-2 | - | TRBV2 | TGTGCCAGCAAGGGGCCGAACACCGGGGAGCTGTTTTTT | CASKGPNTGELFF
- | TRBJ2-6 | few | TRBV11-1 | TGTGCCAGCAGCTCCAGAGGGGTGGACGGGGCCAACGTCCTGACTTTC | CASSSRGVDGANVLTF
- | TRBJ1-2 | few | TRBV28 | TGTGCCAGCAGTTTCTGGGGTACTAATAACTATGGCTACACCTTC | CASSFWGTNNYGYTF
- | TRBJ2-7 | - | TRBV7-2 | TGTGCCAGCAGCTTAGTTGTCGGAGAGGGGAGTGAGCAGTACTTC | CASSLVVGEGSEQYF
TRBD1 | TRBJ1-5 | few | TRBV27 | TGTGCCAGCAGTCTATCGGGACAGGGTAGACAGCCCCAGCATTTT | CASSLSGQGRQPQHF
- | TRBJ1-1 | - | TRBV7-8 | TGTGCCAGCAGCTTAGAGAGGGGGGTCATGAACACTGAAGCTTTCTTT | CASSLERGVMNTEAFF
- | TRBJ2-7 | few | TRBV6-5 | TGTGCCAGCAGTCTGCAGGGACCAGCAGACGAGCAGTACTTC | CASSLQGPADEQYF
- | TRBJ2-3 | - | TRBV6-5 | TGTGCCAGCAGTCCCTGGAAGGACACAGATACGCAGTATTTT | CASSPWKDTDTQYF
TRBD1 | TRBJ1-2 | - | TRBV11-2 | TGTGCCAGCAGCTTAGTTTTTGGACAGGGCGGGTATGGCTACACCTTC | CASSLVFGQGGYGYTF